Listed below are T cell receptor beta chains from one sample, sequenced in a study of control samples from healthy donors and cancer patients. Profiling relied on immunoSEQ multiplex PCR, and the TCRdb table lists in-frame clones only, not all of them. The repertoire holds 100,000 to 150,000 clones, with less than 90% as singletons. The sequencing input was blood. All receptors come from a man in his late teens or twenties in good health. Both conserved end residues are part of each CDR3. The order of the fields is V gene, clone size, J gene, CDR3 protein. The size entry is marked missing in some rows and otherwise reads once, few, many or a size class.

TRBV10-3	once	TRBJ2-3	CAISPGTSTDTQYF
TRBV27	-	TRBJ2-7	CASSLSQGPAGYEQYF
TRBV7-9	-	TRBJ2-3	CASSFAGSSTDTQYF
TRBV5-1	-	TRBJ1-1	CASSFGGWIGFTEAFF
TRBV19	once	TRBJ1-5	CASSPTMGLGNQPQHF
TRBV10-1	once	TRBJ2-7	CASSDTGEQYF
TRBV19	few	TRBJ1-5	CASRRINQPQHF
TRBV10-3	-	TRBJ1-1	CATGSTTGMRTEAFF
TRBV11-2	-	TRBJ2-7	CASSSGAYEQYF
TRBV6-4	once	TRBJ2-2	CASSRTSGSAGELFF
TRBV12-3/TRBV12-4	-	TRBJ1-3	CASSFPGNTIYF
TRBV4-3	-	TRBJ1-5	CASSQAYGGNQPQHF
TRBV7-9	few	TRBJ1-1	CASSPVGSGPNTEAFF
TRBV12-3/TRBV12-4	-	TRBJ2-7	CASSLRGDYEQYF
TRBV30	-	TRBJ1-6	CAWYPGTGISPLHF
TRBV14	-	TRBJ1-6	CASSVQGYSPLHF
TRBV14	-	TRBJ1-1	CASSLGRRGTEAFF
TRBV2	-	TRBJ2-1	CASSEGTSGRYEQFF